One sample yielded the 17 T cell receptor beta chains listed below, sequenced in a study of T cells in Graves' hyperthyroidism and ophthalmopathy. Template material for amplifying TCR beta CDR3 regions consisted of RNA transcripts. HTBI primers were used for first-round RT-PCR of the TCR CDR3. TCRdb independently ran MiXCR on the multiplex PCR reads; one entry per CDR3 protein. The sample holds hundreds of thousands of distinct CDR3 sequences, approximately 23% seen once. Sequenced: blood. The source is a woman in her seventies with Graves' ophthalmopathy.

The J gene is TRBJ2-7, the V gene TRBV20-1; perhaps TRBD2 as D (5 bases). This CDR3 spans 12 amino acids. Trimming shortened V by 0 bases and J by 6 bases, and 9 bases separated the two germline ends. Per germline, CDR1 DFQATT and CDR2 SNEGSKA (reference sequence). The CDR3 loop is CSAREASLEQYF. CDR3 nucleotide sequence: TGCAGTGCTAGAGAAGCTAGCCTCGAGCAGTACTTC.

In this sample, this clonotype turned up a few times. The rearrangement uses TRBV11-3 and TRBJ1-1, with 8 bases aligning to TRBD1. This CDR3 is built from 15 residues. The V gene's germline CDR1 is SGHNT and CDR2 YENEEA. The V segment lost 4 bases and the J segment 1 base; nucleotides outside the gene matches: 5. The CDR3 reads CASSYGTGANTEAFF. The CDR3 nucleotides read TGTGCCAGCAGCTACGGGACAGGAGCGAACACTGAAGCTTTCTTT.

The chain recombines TRBV9 with TRBJ2-1; 8 nucleotides line up with TRBD1. Germline trimming cut 0 bases from V and 4 bases from J; bases unmatched to any gene: 3. Germline V gene sequence: CDR1 SGDLS, CDR2 YYNGEE. This CDR3 is 15 amino acids long. The CDR3: CASSVGQGIYNEQFF. The CDR3 DNA is TGTGCCAGCAGCGTAGGACAGGGGATATACAATGAGCAGTTCTTC.

V is TRBV7-3 and J is TRBJ2-5; 11 nucleotides line up with TRBD2. Trimming took 4 bases from V and 1 from J; bases not matched to a gene: 5. Germline CDR1 and CDR2: SGHTA and FQGTGA. This CDR3 is built from 16 residues. The DNA for the CDR3 is TGTGCCAGCAGCTCCGGGACTAGCGGTCCCCAAGAGACCCAGTACTTC. It specifies CASSSGTSGPQETQYF.

Here the CDR3 reads CASSLAEVQNTEAFF. In DNA form, the CDR3 reads TGTGCCAGCAGCTTAGCGGAGGTCCAGAACACTGAAGCTTTCTTT. The rearrangement uses TRBV7-9 and TRBJ1-1; D uncertain. The germline V and J ends were trimmed by 0 bases and 1 base, with 9 bases remaining between them. Germline CDR1 reads SEHNR; CDR2 reads FQNEAQ (reference sequence). The CDR3 loop spans 15 amino acids.

This clonotype was seen a few times. The genes are TRBV19 and TRBJ2-1, with TRBD2 identical over 9 bases. The CDR3 runs 17 residues. CDR1 is LNHDA, CDR2 SQIVND, per germline (reference sequence). V was clipped by 4 bases and J by 4 bases; unmatched bases: 11. CDR3 residues: CASSNNPLAGPYNEQFF. The CDR3 region has the DNA TGTGCCAGTAGTAACAACCCCCTAGCGGGACCGTACAATGAGCAGTTCTTC.

This clonotype was picked up many times. The V and J genes are TRBV16 and TRBJ2-7; TRBD2 aligns across 12 bases. Germline values: CDR1 KGHSY, CDR2 FQNENV. J lost 4 bases, V lost 10 bases, and 5 bases had no gene match. CDR3 length equals 13 residues. CDR3 in DNA: TGTGCCACCTCGGGACTAGCGGGTTACGAGCAGTACTTC. Translating it yields CATSGLAGYEQYF.

On this clonotype: The junction differs from germline at one of its ends, possibly a read error. The chain is built from TRBV5-5 and TRBJ2-3; 9 nucleotides agree with TRBD1. Germline V CDR1 and CDR2: SGHKS, YYEKEE (reference sequence). The CDR3 extends over 16 amino acids. CDR3: CASSTTTGTGRDTQYF. The CDR3 DNA is TGCGCCAGCAGCACGACCACCGGGACAGGGAGAGATACGCAGTATTTT.

There are a few counts of this clonotype. The rearrangement uses TRBV6-6 and TRBJ2-7, with 11 bases that match TRBD1. The V and J ends lost 2 bases and 8 bases, in that order; junction bases with no gene match: 5. The length of the CDR3 is 14 residues. Per the germline V gene, CDR1 is MNHNY and CDR2 is SVGAGI (reference sequence). The CDR3: CASSYRTGGAKQYF. The CDR3 DNA reads TGTGCCAGCAGTTACAGGACAGGGGGCGCAAAGCAGTACTTC.

This clonotype has at least ten counts. This chain joins TRBV28 and TRBJ1-1; D unclear. Germline V CDR1 and CDR2: MDHEN, SYDVKM. The V and J ends lost 6 bases and 1 base respectively, with 12 bases between them. The CDR3 contains 14 residues. This CDR3 reads CASRRSPANTEAFF. Here the CDR3 DNA reads TGTGCCAGCAGAAGATCCCCGGCGAACACTGAAGCTTTCTTT.

This clonotype was detected a few times. CDR3 amino acids: CAWNEGGIGQPQHF. The CDR3 bases are TGTGCCTGGAACGAGGGAGGGATAGGTCAGCCCCAGCATTTT. This sequence joins TRBV30 and TRBJ1-5; D is undetermined. Germline assignment: CDR1 GTSNPN and CDR2 SVGIG (reference sequence). The CDR3 sequence is 14 residues long. The V end lost 4 bases, the J end lost 6 bases, and 16 bases lay between the germline ends. Supplemented by reference TRBV30 and TRBJ1-5, the full variable domain reads SQTIHQWPATLVQPVGSPLSLECTVEGTSNPNLYWYRQAAGRGLQLLFYSVGIGQISSEVPQNLSASRPQDRQFILSSKKLLLSDSGFYLCAWNEGGIGQPQHFGDGTRLSIL.

The table lists this clonotype with a few counts. This chain joins TRBV5-5 and TRBJ1-5, with D tentatively TRBD1 (5 bases). CDR3 length: 13 residues. With 4 bases removed from V and 7 bases from J, the gap between germline ends came to 12 bases. Germline V gene data show CDR1 as SGHKS and CDR2 as YYEKEE (reference sequence). This chain's CDR3 is CASSGTFGQPQHF. CDR3 bases: TGTGCCAGCAGCGGGACCTTTGGGCAGCCCCAGCATTTT.

The CDR3 protein is CSARAGSTYEQYF. The CDR3 DNA reads TGCAGTGCTAGAGCAGGGTCGACCTACGAGCAGTACTTC. The genes are TRBV20-1 and TRBJ2-7, with D perhaps TRBD1 (5 bases). V was shortened by 1 base and J by 2 bases, with 9 bases between the two germline ends. The CDR3 extends over 13 amino acids. The germline V gene encodes CDR1 DFQATT and CDR2 SNEGSKA (reference sequence).

This clonotype was detected only a few times. The chain uses TRBV5-1 and TRBJ2-5; D gene ambiguous. The germline V gene has CDR1 SGHRS and CDR2 YFSETQ. V shed 0 bases and J shed 4 bases, with 13 bases lying between them. This CDR3 region has 15 residues. CDR3: CASSLEGRRPETQYF. DNA for the CDR3: TGCGCCAGCAGCTTGGAGGGTCGGCGGCCAGAGACCCAGTACTTC.

This rearrangement joins TRBV10-1 to TRBJ2-6; no clear D. V lost 1 base, J lost 2 bases, and 6 bases lay in between. The V gene's germline CDR1 is WNHNN and CDR2 SYGVQD (reference sequence). There are 15 residues in the CDR3. CDR3 in amino acids: CASSEFRTGANVLTF. The DNA of the CDR3 is TGCGCCAGCAGTGAGTTCAGGACTGGGGCCAACGTCCTGACTTTC.

The chain recombines TRBV4-2 with TRBJ1-4; D is perhaps TRBD1 (5 bases). CDR3 length equals 15 residues. The germline V gene has CDR1 LGHNA and CDR2 YNFKEQ. V was trimmed by 1 base and J by 6 bases, leaving 12 bases between them. CDR3 region: CASSQVRGRHEKLFF. CDR3 nucleotide sequence: TGTGCCAGCAGCCAAGTGAGGGGACGTCATGAAAAACTGTTTTTT.

Concerning this clonotype: A much larger clone differs from this one at a single base, so this may be a read error. The genes are TRBV6-9 and TRBJ1-1; no clear D gene. Germline V lookup: CDR1 MNHGY, CDR2 SVAAGI. The CDR3 covers 12 residues. The V and J ends lost 4 bases and 4 bases respectively, with 7 bases between them. Written as DNA, the CDR3 is TGTGCCAGCAGTTGGCTGAGCACTGAAGCTTTCTTT. Translated: CASSWLSTEAFF.